This T cell receptor beta chain came from a study of CD8+CD57+ T cells in acquired aplastic anemia. Study context: Sorted CD4+ and CD8+ cells gave a mean 3.2 ug DNA, range roughly 0.18 to 30 ug.

Before being chosen for sequencing, patients had shown CD8+CD57+ cell expansion by flow cytometry. Acquired aplastic anemia of severe grade affected all patients. Among the patients, none had received any therapy at the time of blood sampling. Worth noting for this clonotype: Antigen: not known.

Genomic DNA served as template for TCR beta VDJ and CDR3 profiling. TCRdb used MiXCR to reprocess the reads, holding one entry per CDR3 protein. Of about 200,000 distinct CDR3 sequences detected, less than 75% appear once; the ten largest clones hold under 60%. Losses at the gene ends were 6 bases for V and 0 bases for J; bases not matched to a gene: 7. Germline V gene data show CDR1 as SNHLY and CDR2 as FYNNEI. CDR3 length: 15 amino acids. Findings and limits, study-wide: Between patients and controls, twenty-nine CD8+ CDR3 sequences were found in common.

The sequence was collected from a human donor with aplastic anemia. Sample: sorted CD4+, CD8+, or CD8+CD57+ T cells (not recorded which) from PBMCs. The chain has TRBV2 and TRBJ1-1, with 7 bases matching TRBD1. The CDR3 loop is CASRRGGFMNTEAFF. The CDR3, as DNA: TGTGCCAGCAGGAGAGGGGGCTTTATGAACACTGAAGCTTTCTTT.